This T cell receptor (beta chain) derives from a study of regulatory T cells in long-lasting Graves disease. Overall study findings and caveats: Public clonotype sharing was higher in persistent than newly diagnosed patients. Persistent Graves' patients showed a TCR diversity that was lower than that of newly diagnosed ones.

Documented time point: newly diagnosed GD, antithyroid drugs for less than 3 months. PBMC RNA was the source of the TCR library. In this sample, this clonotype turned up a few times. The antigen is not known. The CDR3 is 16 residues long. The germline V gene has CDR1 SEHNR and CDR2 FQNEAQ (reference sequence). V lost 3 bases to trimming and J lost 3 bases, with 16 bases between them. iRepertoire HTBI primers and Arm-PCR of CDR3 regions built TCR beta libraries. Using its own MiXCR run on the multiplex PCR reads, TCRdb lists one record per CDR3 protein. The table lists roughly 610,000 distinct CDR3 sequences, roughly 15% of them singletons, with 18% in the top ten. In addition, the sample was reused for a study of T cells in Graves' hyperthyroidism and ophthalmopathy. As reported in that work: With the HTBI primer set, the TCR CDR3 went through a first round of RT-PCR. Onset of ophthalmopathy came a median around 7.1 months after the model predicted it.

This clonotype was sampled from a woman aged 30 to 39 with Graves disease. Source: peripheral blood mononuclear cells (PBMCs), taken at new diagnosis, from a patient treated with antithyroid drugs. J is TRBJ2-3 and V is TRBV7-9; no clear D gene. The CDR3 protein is CASSFGSSAGTDTQYF. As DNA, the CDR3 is TGTGCCAGCAGCTTTGGGTCTAGTGCAGGAACAGATACGCAGTATTTT.